This T cell receptor beta chain was found in a study of radiotherapy plus CTLA-4 blockade in lung cancer (dated by TCRdb to the late 2010s). Broadly, across the study: Objective responses occurred in 15% to 20% of enrolled patients, and 25% to 40% achieved disease control.

From the cysteine up to the phenylalanine, the CDR3 has a length of 14 residues. The DNA shown is the 42-base CDR3, in frame from base 1. After removal of 7 bases from V and 8 bases from J, the junction retains 10 bases not matched to a gene. CDR1 and CDR2, looked up from the germline V gene, are SGHTA and FQGNSA. What the research found in general, with its limitations: The strongest predictors of response were reported to be early dynamic shifts in blood T cell clones along with a rise in serum interferon-beta following radiation. After treatment with radiotherapy and ipilimumab, TCR clones that came from tumors expanded in the peripheral blood.

The study evaluated CTLA-4 blockade (ipilimumab) given together with focal radiation therapy in patients who had chemo-refractory metastatic non-small-cell lung cancer. As concerns this clone: The target of this receptor is not known. Base qualities are not provided; no much larger clone lies one nucleotide away.

The library was made by the immunoSEQ multiplex PCR assay. This is the immuneACCESS table as TCRdb keeps it, with only in-frame sequences that have V and J called. A part of the clones is gone; compared with another copy, unresolved V genes explain less than half, and the rest is unexplained. Counted in this sample were around 120,000 clones; 75% to 80% of them appeared once. Roughly 5.3% of the sample is held by the ten biggest clonotypes. The sequence is built from TRBV7-2 and TRBJ1-4; 7 junctional bases match TRBD1. Sequencing used peripheral blood, obtained from a patient treated with radiotherapy plus ipilimumab. The sequence was obtained from a human donor with non-small cell lung cancer who had a partial response to radiotherapy plus ipilimumab. Read as DNA, the sequence is TGTGCCAGCAACCATAGACAGGGAAGCGAAAAACTGTTTTTT. Its coded protein is CASNHRQGSEKLFF. Full variable domain (CDR3 extended with the reference TRBV7-2 and TRBJ1-4 proteins): GAGVSQSPSNKVTEKGKDVELRCDPISGHTALYWYRQSLGQGLEFLIYFQGNSAPDKSGLPSDRFSAERTGGSVSTLTIQRTQQEDSAVYLCASNHRQGSEKLFFGSGTQLSVL.